Each of the 2 T cell receptor beta chains below was sequenced from the same sample in a study of radiation and T cells in renal cell carcinoma. The time point denotes: baseline pretreatment blood. Documented treatment: 15 Gy SBRT to primary tumor, nephrectomy 4 weeks later. The assay was immunoSEQ multiplex PCR, and TCRdb's table has in-frame clones only and misses some. The sample comprises about 22,000 clones, about 80% of which are singletons, and 35% to 50% rests with the top ten. The specimen was blood, collected from a patient whose treatment included radiotherapy and nephrectomy. All receptors come from a man aged 55 to 70 with renal cell carcinoma.

The chain is built from TRBV6-5 and TRBJ1-1; 7 bases fit TRBD1. The junction had 6 bases not matched to a gene; V was cut back by 6 bases and J by 5 bases. The CDR3 is 13 residues long. The germline V gene has CDR1 MNHEY and CDR2 SVGAGI. CDR3 in amino acids: CASSLTGWTEAFF. CDR3 DNA: TGTGCCAGCAGCTTGACAGGGTGGACTGAAGCTTTCTTT.

The gene calls are TRBV11-1 and TRBJ2-1; TRBD2 might be the D (6 bases). Germline V gene sequence: CDR1 SGHAT, CDR2 FQDESV (reference sequence). There are 14 residues in the CDR3. Trimming left V 3 bases short and J 8 bases short, with 14 bases between. The CDR3 is CASSFRRLDHEQFF. The DNA of the CDR3 is TGTGCCAGCAGCTTCCGCCGACTAGACCATGAGCAGTTCTTC.